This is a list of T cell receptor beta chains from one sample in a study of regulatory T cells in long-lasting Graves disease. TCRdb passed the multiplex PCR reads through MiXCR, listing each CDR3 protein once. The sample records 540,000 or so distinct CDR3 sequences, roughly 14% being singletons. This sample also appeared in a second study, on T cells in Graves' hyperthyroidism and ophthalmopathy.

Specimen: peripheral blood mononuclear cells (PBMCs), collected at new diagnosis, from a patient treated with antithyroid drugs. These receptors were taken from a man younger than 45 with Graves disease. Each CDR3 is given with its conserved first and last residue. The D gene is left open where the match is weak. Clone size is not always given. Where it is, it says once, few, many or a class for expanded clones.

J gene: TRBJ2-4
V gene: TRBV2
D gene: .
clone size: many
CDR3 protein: CATEGSAKNIQYF
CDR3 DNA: TGTGCCACCGAGGGGTCAGCCAAAAACATTCAGTACTTC

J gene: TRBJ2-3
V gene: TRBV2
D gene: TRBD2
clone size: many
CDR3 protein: CASNRLAGDDTQYF
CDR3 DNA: TGTGCCAGCAACCGACTAGCGGGAGACGATACGCAGTATTTT

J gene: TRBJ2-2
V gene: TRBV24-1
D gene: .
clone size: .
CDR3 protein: CATSDLRNTGELFF
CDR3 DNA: TGTGCCACCAGTGACTTAAGGAACACCGGGGAGCTGTTTTTT

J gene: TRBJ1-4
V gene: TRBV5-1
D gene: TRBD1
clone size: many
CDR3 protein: CASSLTGAWTNEKLFF
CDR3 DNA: TGCGCCAGCAGCCTTACAGGGGCATGGACTAATGAAAAACTGTTTTTT

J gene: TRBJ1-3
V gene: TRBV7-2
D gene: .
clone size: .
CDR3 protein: CASSLLRVSSGNTIYF
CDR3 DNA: TGTGCCAGCAGCTTACTTCGGGTCAGCTCTGGAAACACCATATATTTT

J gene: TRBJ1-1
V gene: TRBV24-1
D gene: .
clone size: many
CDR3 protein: CATSDTRGLNTEAFF
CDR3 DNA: TGTGCCACCAGTGACACCCGGGGTTTGAACACTGAAGCTTTCTTT

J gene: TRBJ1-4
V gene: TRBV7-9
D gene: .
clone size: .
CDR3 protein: CASSLGLAEKLFF
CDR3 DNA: TGTGCCAGCAGCTTAGGCTTGGCGGAAAAACTGTTTTTT

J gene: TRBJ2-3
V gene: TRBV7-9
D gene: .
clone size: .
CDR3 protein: CASSLRRMEMDTQYF
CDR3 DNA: TGTGCCAGCAGCTTAAGACGTATGGAGATGGATACGCAGTATTTT

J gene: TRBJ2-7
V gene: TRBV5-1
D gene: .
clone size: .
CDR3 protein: CASSLLPTESSYEQYF
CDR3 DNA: TGCGCCAGCAGCTTGCTACCGACAGAGAGCTCCTACGAGCAGTACTTC

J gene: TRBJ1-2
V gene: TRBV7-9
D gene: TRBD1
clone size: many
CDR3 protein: CASSLQGTGRVNGYTF
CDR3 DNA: TGTGCCAGCAGCTTACAGGGGACAGGGAGAGTTAATGGCTACACCTTC

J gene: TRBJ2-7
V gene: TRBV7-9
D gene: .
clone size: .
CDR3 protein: CASSLAPPGSGAYEKYF
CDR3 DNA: TGTGCCAGCAGCTTAGCCCCTCCAGGGAGTGGGGCCTACGAGAAGTACTTC

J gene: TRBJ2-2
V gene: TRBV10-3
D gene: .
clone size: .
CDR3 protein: CAASRTENTGELFF
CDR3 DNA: TGTGCCGCCTCCCGGACAGAAAACACCGGGGAGCTGTTTTTT

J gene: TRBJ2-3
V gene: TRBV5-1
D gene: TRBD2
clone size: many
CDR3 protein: CASSWASGTKGDTQYF
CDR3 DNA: TGCGCCAGCAGCTGGGCTAGCGGGACCAAGGGGGATACGCAGTATTTT

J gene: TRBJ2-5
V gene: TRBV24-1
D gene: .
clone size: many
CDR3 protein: CATSDFPNQETQYF
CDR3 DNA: TGTGCCACCAGTGATTTCCCCAACCAAGAGACCCAGTACTTC

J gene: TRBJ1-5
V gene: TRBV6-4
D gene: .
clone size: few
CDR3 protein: CASSPNGGNQPQHF
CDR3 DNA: TGTGCCAGCAGTCCCAACGGGGGCAATCAGCCCCAGCATTTT

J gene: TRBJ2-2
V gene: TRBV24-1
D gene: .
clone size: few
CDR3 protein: CATSDPGDPNTGELFF
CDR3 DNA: TGTGCCACCAGTGACCCAGGGGACCCGAACACCGGGGAGCTGTTTTTT

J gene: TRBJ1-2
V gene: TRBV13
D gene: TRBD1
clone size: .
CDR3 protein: CASSFGTGGAGGYTF
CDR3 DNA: TGTGCCAGCAGCTTTGGGACAGGGGGCGCGGGTGGCTACACCTTC

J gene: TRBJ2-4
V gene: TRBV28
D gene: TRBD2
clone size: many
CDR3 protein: CASSLKVAGGNIQYF
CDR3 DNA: TGTGCCAGCAGTTTGAAGGTAGCGGGAGGTAACATTCAGTACTTC

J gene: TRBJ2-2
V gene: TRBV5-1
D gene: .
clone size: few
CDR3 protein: CASSLGSGQVGELFF
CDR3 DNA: TGTGCCAGCAGCTTGGGGTCGGGGCAGGTCGGGGAGCTGTTTTTT

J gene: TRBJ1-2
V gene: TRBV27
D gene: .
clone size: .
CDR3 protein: CASRTPLRQRNYGYTF
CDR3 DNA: TGTGCCAGCAGAACCCCCCTGAGGCAGAGAAACTATGGCTACACCTTC

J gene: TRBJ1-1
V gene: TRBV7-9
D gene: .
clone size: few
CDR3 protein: CASRVRGTNTEAFF
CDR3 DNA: TGTGCCAGCAGGGTCCGGGGGACGAACACTGAAGCTTTCTTT

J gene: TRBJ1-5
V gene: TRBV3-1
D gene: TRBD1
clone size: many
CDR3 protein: CASSQNGQGRNQPQHF
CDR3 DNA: TGTGCCAGCAGCCAGAACGGACAGGGCCGCAATCAGCCCCAGCATTTT

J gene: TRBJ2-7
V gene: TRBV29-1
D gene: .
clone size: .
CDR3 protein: CSVEEALARYF
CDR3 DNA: TGCAGCGTTGAAGAAGCACTAGCCCGGTACTTC

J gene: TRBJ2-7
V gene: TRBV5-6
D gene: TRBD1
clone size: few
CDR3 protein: CASSFRQGAGEQYF
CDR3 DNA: TGTGCCAGCAGCTTCCGACAGGGGGCGGGCGAGCAGTACTTC

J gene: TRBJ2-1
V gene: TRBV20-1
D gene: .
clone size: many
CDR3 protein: CSAIPELHEQFF
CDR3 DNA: TGCAGTGCTATACCCGAGCTCCATGAGCAGTTCTTC

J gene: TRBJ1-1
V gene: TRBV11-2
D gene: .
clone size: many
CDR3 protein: CASSLLWQNTEAFF
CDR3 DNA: TGTGCCAGCAGCTTACTCTGGCAGAACACTGAAGCTTTCTTT

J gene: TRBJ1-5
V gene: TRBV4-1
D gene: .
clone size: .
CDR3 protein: CASSQVGPSNQPQHF
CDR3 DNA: TGCGCCAGCAGCCAAGTCGGACCGAGCAATCAGCCCCAGCATTTT

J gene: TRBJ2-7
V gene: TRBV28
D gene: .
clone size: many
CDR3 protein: CASRPPGRDEQYF
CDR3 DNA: TGTGCCAGCAGACCTCCGGGCCGAGACGAGCAGTACTTC

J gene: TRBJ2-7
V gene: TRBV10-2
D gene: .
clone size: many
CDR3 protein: CASSDVAGTDYEQYF
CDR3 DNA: TGCGCCAGCAGTGATGTCGCGGGTACAGACTACGAGCAGTACTTC